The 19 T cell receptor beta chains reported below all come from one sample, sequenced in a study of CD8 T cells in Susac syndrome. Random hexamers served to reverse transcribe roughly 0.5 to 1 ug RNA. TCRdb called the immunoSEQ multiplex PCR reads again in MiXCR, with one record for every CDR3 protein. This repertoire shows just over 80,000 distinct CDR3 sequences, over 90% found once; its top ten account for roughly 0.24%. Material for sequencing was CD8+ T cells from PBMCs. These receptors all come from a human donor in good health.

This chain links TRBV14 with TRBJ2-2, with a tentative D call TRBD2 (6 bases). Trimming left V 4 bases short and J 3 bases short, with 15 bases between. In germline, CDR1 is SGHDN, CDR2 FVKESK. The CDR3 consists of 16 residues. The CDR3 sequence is CASSLGEALYTGELFF. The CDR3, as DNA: TGTGCCAGCAGCCTCGGGGAGGCTCTCTACACCGGGGAGCTGTTTTTT.

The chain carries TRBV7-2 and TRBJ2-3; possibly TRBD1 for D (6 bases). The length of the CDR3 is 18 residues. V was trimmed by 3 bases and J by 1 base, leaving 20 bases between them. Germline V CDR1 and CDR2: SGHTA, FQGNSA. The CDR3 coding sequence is TGTGCCAGCAGCTTGGGGGCGAGGGGGTCTTTCGGCACAGATACGCAGTATTTT. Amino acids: CASSLGARGSFGTDTQYF. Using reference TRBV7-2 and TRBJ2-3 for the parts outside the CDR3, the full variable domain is GAGVSQSPSNKVTEKGKDVELRCDPISGHTALYWYRQSLGQGLEFLIYFQGNSAPDKSGLPSDRFSAERTGGSVSTLTIQRTQQEDSAVYLCASSLGARGSFGTDTQYFGPGTRLTVL.

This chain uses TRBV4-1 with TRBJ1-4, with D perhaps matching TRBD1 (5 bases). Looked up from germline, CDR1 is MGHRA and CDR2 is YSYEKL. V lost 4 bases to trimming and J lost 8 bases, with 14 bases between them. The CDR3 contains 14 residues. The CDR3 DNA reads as TGCGCCAGCAGCCCCGTGGGGCCTTGGGAAAAACTGTTTTTT. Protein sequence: CASSPVGPWEKLFF.

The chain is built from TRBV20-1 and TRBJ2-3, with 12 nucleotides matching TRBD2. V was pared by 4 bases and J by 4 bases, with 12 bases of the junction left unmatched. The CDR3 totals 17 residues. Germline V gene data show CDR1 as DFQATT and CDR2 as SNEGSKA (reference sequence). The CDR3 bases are TGCAGTGCTAACGCGGGGGTGACTAGCGGGAGATCAGATACGCAGTATTTT. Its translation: CSANAGVTSGRSDTQYF.

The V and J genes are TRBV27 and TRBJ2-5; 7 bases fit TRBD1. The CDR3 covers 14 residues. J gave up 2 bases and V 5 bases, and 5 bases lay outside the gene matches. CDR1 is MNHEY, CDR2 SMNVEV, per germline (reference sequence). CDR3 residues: CASSMTGWQETQYF. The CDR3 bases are TGTGCCAGCAGTATGACAGGGTGGCAAGAGACCCAGTACTTC.

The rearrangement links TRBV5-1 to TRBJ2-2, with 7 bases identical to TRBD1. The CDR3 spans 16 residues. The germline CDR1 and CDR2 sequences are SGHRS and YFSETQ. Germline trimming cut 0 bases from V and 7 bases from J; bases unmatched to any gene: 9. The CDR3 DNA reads TGCGCCAGCAGCTTGGACGGGGACAGCCGTCTCGGGGAGCTGTTTTTT. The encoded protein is CASSLDGDSRLGELFF. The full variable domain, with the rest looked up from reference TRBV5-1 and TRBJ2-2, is KAGVTQTPRYLIKTRGQQVTLSCSPISGHRSVSWYQQTPGQGLQFLFEYFSETQRNKGNFPGRFSGRQFSNSRSEMNVSTLELGDSALYLCASSLDGDSRLGELFFGEGSRLTVL.

The CDR3 is CASRRGREGTQYF. The CDR3 DNA is TGTGCCAGCAGGAGGGGGCGCGAGGGGACCCAGTACTTC. The chain is built from TRBV12-3 or TRBV12-4 and TRBJ2-5, with TRBD1 matching 7 bases. V was clipped by 6 bases and J by 7 bases; unmatched bases: 8. CDR3 length equals 13 residues.

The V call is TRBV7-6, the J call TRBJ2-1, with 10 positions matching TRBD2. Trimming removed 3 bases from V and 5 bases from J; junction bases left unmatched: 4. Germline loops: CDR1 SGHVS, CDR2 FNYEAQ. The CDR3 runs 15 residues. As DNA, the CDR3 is TGTGCCAGCAGCTTTCTAGCGGGAGACGACAATGAGCAGTTCTTC. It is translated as CASSFLAGDDNEQFF.

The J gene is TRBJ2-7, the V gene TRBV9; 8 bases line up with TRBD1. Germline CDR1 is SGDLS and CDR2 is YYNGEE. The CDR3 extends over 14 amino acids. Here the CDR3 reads CAGSPGQESYEQYV. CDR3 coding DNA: TGTGCCGGCAGCCCGGGACAGGAGTCCTACGAGCAGTACGTC.

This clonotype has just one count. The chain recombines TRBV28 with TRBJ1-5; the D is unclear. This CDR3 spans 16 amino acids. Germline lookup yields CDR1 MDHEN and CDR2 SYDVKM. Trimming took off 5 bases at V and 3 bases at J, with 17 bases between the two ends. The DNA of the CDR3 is TGTGCCAGCAGTCCACCAACAGCCGGGAACAATCAGCCCCAGCATTTT. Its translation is CASSPPTAGNNQPQHF.

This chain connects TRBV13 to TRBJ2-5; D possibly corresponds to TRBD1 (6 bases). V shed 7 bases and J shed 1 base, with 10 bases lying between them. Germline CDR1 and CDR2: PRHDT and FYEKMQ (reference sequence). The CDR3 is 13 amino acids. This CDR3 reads CASMGRGQETQYF. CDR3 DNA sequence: TGTGCCAGCATGGGCAGGGGCCAAGAGACCCAGTACTTC.

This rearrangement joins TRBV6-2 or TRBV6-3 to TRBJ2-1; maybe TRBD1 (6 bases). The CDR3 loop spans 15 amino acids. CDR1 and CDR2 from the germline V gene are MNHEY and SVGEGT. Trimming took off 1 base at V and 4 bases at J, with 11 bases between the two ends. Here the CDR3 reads CASSYFQGLYNEQFF. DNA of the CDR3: TGTGCCAGCAGTTACTTCCAGGGGCTATACAATGAGCAGTTCTTC.

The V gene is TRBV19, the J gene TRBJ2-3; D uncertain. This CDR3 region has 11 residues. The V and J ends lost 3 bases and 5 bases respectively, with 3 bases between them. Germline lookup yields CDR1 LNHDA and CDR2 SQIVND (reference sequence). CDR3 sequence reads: CASSIGDTQYF. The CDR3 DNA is TGTGCCAGTAGTATCGGAGATACGCAGTATTTT. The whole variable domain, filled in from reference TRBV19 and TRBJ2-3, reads DGGITQSPKYLFRKEGQNVTLSCEQNLNHDAMYWYRQDPGQGLRLIYYSQIVNDFQKGDIAEGYSVSREKKESFPLTVTSAQKNPTAFYLCASSIGDTQYFGPGTRLTVL.

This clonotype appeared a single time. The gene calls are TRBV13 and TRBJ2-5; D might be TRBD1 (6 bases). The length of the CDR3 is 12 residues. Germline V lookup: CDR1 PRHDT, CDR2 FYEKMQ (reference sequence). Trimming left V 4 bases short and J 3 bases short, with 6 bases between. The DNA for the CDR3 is TGTGCCAGCAGCTACAGGGAAGAGACCCAGTACTTC. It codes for CASSYREETQYF.

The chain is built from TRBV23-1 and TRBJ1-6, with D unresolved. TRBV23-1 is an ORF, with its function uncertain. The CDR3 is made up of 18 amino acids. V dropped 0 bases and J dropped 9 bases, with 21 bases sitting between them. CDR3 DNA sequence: TGCGCCAGCAGTCAATCGGACCGTTGGTTAGGGAAGGGTTCACCCCTCCACTTT. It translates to CASSQSDRWLGKGSPLHF.

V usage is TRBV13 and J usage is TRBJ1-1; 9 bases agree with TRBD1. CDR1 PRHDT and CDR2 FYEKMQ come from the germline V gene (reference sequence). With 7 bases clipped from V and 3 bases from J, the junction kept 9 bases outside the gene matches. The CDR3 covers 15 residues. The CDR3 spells CASTDYGTGHTEAFF. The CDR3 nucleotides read TGTGCCAGCACCGATTACGGGACAGGGCACACTGAAGCTTTCTTT.

The CDR3 sequence is CASMDRVRQLTLNTEAFF. DNA of the CDR3: TGTGCCAGCATGGACAGGGTCCGACAATTGACCCTGAACACTGAAGCTTTCTTT. V is TRBV6-4 and J is TRBJ1-1; 8 bases line up with TRBD1. The junction had 16 bases not matched to a gene; V was cut back by 7 bases and J by 0 bases. The CDR3 is made up of 18 amino acids. The germline CDR1 and CDR2 sequences are MRHNA and SNTAGT.

Here the CDR3 reads CASSPTRDEQFF. CDR3 bases: TGTGCCAGCAGCCCGACGAGGGATGAGCAGTTCTTC. The chain joins TRBV11-1 to TRBJ2-1; TRBD2 might be the D (5 bases). CDR3 size: 12 residues. With 5 bases removed from V and 8 bases from J, the gap between germline ends came to 10 bases. Germline V gene lookup returns CDR1 SGHAT and CDR2 FQDESV (reference sequence).

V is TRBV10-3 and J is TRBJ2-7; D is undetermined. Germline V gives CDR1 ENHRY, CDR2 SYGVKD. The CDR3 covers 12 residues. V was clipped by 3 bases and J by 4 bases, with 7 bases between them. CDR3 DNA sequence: TGTGCCATCAGTGATTCTCGGTACGAGCAGTACTTC. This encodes CAISDSRYEQYF.